The 9 T cell receptor beta chains below were found in one sample sequenced in a study of shared clonotypes between healthy human individuals. TCRdb keeps only in-frame clones here, not all; method: immunoSEQ multiplex PCR. Found here are some 1.5 million clones, around 97% of them singletons; the top ten hold over 1%. The sequencing input was naive CD4+ T cells sorted from blood. The sample's subset: CD45RA+ positively selected. Every receptor here comes from a man between 25 and 39 years old in good health.

The chain carries TRBV5-8 and TRBJ1-5; TRBD1 agrees at 7 bases. Germline lookup yields CDR1 SGHTS and CDR2 YDEGEE. The CDR3 has 15 residues. V dropped 3 bases and J dropped 3; count of bases not matched to a gene: 6. The CDR3 sequence: CASSSQGVYNQPQHF. The DNA for the CDR3 is TGTGCCAGCAGCTCGCAGGGGGTGTACAATCAGCCCCAGCATTTT.

The rearrangement uses TRBV11-2 and TRBJ2-2; 12 bases are a match to TRBD1. The germline V gene has CDR1 SGHAT and CDR2 FQNNGV. CDR3 size: 18 residues. After removal of 5 bases from V and 2 bases from J, the junction contained 9 bases not matched to a gene. DNA for the CDR3: TGTGCCAGCAGCCTCACGCCGGGACAGGGGGCTAACACCGGGGAGCTGTTTTTT. Amino acid sequence: CASSLTPGQGANTGELFF.

V and J are TRBV6-6 and TRBJ1-1; D is ambiguous. Trimming removed 2 bases at V and 4 bases at J, with 14 bases between. Germline CDR1 MNHNY, CDR2 SVGAGI (reference sequence). This CDR3 is built from 15 residues. The CDR3 sequence: CASSYPFKESTEAFF. The DNA for the CDR3 is TGTGCCAGCAGTTACCCTTTTAAGGAGAGCACTGAAGCTTTCTTT.

This sequence joins TRBV18 and TRBJ1-2; possible D gene TRBD1, 5 bases. CDR1 KGHSH and CDR2 LQKENI come from the germline V gene. Deletions cut 6 bases from V and 5 bases from J, with 16 bases between. The CDR3 extends over 14 amino acids. DNA of the CDR3: TGTGCCAGCTCCCCAAGGGACGGGGAGTATGGCTACACCTTC. This codes for CASSPRDGEYGYTF.

Concerning this clone: The sample contains more than one DNA sequence encoding this CDR3. The rearrangement uses TRBV7-6 and TRBJ2-3; 11 nucleotides match TRBD1. Trimming removed 1 base from V and 4 bases from J; junction bases left unmatched: 1. The CDR3 has 15 residues. Per germline, CDR1 SGHVS and CDR2 FNYEAQ. In DNA form, the CDR3 reads TGTGCCAGCAGCTTAGGGACAGGGGGCGCAGATACGCAGTATTTT. It encodes CASSLGTGGADTQYF.

The genes are TRBV5-4 and TRBJ2-1, with D perhaps matching TRBD1 (6 bases). Trimming pared 0 bases from V and 2 bases from J, leaving 9 bases between. Germline V gene sequence: CDR1 SGHNT, CDR2 YYREEE (reference sequence). This CDR3 is built from 15 residues. The CDR3 nucleotides read TGTGCCAGCAGCTTGGGCCAGGGGCCCTACAATGAGCAGTTCTTC. Translating gives CASSLGQGPYNEQFF. The variable domain in full, with the rest retrieved from reference TRBV5-4 and TRBJ2-1, is ETGVTQSPTHLIKTRGQQVTLRCSSQSGHNTVSWYQQALGQGPQFIFQYYREEENGRGNFPPRFSGLQFPNYSSELNVNALELDDSALYLCASSLGQGPYNEQFFGPGTRLTVL.

The chain links TRBV18 to TRBJ1-2; 9 bases agree with TRBD1. The CDR3 loop spans 17 amino acids. Germline trimming cut 6 bases from V and 0 bases from J; bases unmatched to any gene: 11. Germline V gives CDR1 KGHSH, CDR2 LQKENI. The CDR3 bases are TGTGCCAGCTCTCAGAATATCGGGACAGGGTCTAACTATGGCTACACCTTC. This translates into CASSQNIGTGSNYGYTF.

This rearrangement joins TRBV19 to TRBJ2-7; tentatively, D is TRBD1 (5 bases). Trimming left V 4 bases short and J 0 bases short, with 16 bases between. The germline gives CDR1 LNHDA, CDR2 SQIVND (reference sequence). The CDR3 has 16 residues. The CDR3 here is CASSRFGGRGSYEQYF. CDR3 in DNA: TGTGCCAGTAGTAGGTTCGGCGGTAGGGGCTCCTACGAGCAGTACTTC.

The rearrangement uses TRBV19 and TRBJ2-2; TRBD1 matches 8 bases. V lost 7 bases and J lost 6; bases outside the gene matches: 1. Looked up from germline, CDR1 is LNHDA and CDR2 is SQIVND (reference sequence). This CDR3 is built from 12 residues. In DNA form, the CDR3 reads TGTGCCAGTACCAGGGGGCCCGGGGAGCTGTTTTTT. Protein product: CASTRGPGELFF.